This T cell receptor beta chain was recovered during a study of blood T cell repertoires in COVID-19. Study context: Some COVID-19 samples were acute and others convalescent; all came from the United States, Italy and Spain. From T cells, B-cell-depleted T cells, or PBMCs came the material, which was cDNA or gDNA.

In the source study's methods: Reference gene primer amplification yielded estimated nucleated cell counts. The repertoire was sequenced with immunoSEQ multiplex PCR; TCRdb's copy has only in-frame clones and lacks some. The V and J calls and clone size come from that table; D and trimming were worked out from the DNA. This sample has under 300,000 clones, with 84% found just once. This CDR3 spans 14 amino acids. V was clipped by 4 bases and J by 8 bases; unmatched bases: 7. Germline CDR1 LNHDA, CDR2 SQIVND (reference sequence). The sample was peripheral blood. The rearrangement links TRBV19 to TRBJ2-4; 8 nucleotides agree with TRBD1. This clonotype was sampled from a man aged 40-49 years who had recovered from COVID-19. The DNA of the CDR3 is TGTGCCAGTAGTACCAGGGGGCAGTTGGACATTCAGTACTTC. It translates to CASSTRGQLDIQYF.